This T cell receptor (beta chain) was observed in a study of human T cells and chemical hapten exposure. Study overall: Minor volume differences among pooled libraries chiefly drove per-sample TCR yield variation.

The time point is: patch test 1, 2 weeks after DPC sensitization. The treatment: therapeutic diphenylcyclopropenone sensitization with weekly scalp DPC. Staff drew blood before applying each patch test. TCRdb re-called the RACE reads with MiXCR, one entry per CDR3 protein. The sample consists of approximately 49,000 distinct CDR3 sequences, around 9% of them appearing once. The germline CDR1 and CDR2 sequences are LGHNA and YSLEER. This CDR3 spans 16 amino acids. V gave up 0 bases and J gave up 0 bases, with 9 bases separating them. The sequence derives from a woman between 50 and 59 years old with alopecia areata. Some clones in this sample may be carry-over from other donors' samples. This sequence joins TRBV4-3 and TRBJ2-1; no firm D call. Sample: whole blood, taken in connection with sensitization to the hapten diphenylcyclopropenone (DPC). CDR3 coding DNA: TGCGCCAGCAGCCAAGAGTTCTCCGACTCCTACAATGAGCAGTTCTTC. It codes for CASSQEFSDSYNEQFF.